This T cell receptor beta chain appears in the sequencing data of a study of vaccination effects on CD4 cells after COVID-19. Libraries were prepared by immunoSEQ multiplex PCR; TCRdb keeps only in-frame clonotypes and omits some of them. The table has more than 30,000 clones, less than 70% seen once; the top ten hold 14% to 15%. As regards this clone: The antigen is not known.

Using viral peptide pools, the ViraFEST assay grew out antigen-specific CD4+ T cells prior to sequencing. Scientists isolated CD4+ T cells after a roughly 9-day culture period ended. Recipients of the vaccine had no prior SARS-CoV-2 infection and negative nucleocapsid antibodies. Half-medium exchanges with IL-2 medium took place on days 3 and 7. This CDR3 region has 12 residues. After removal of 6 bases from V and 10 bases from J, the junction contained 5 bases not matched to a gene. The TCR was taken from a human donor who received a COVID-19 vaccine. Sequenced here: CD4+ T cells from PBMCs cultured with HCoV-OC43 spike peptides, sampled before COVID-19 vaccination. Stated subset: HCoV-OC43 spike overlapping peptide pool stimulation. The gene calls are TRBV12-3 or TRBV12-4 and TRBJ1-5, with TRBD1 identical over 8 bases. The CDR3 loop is CASRRTGSPQHF. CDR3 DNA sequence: TGTGCCAGCAGACGGACAGGGAGCCCCCAGCATTTT.